The 16 T cell receptor beta chains listed next were all sequenced from one sample in a study of T cell changes during pregnancy in multiple sclerosis. Only in-frame clones appear in the TCRdb table, and some are missing; sequencing was by immunoSEQ multiplex PCR. The sample includes approximately 43,000 clones, approximately 80% of them seen just once. The sequencing used CD4+ T cells from peripheral blood mononuclear cells, collected before pregnancy. Receptors were obtained from a female donor with multiple sclerosis, enrolled in a pregnancy study.

The J gene is TRBJ2-3, the V gene TRBV6-5; TRBD2 is a possible D gene (5 bases). Germline CDR1 is MNHEY and CDR2 is SVGAGI. V lost 0 bases, J lost 8 bases, and 12 bases lay in between. This CDR3 has 14 residues. CDR3 in DNA: TGTGCCAGCAGTTACTCTGGTGGAGGAGGTACGCAGTATTTT. Translating it yields CASSYSGGGGTQYF.

The CDR3 protein is CASSHRWDARETQYF. DNA for the CDR3: TGTGCCAGCAGCCACAGGTGGGATGCTAGGGAGACCCAGTACTTC. The V and J genes are TRBV2 and TRBJ2-5; D possibly corresponds to TRBD1 (5 bases). Trimming removed 6 bases from V and 5 bases from J, with 19 bases in between. Germline assignment: CDR1 SNHLY and CDR2 FYNNEI. The CDR3 has 15 amino acids.

Only a few counts were recorded for this clone. The chain couples TRBV2 to TRBJ1-1, with 9 bases fitting TRBD1. V gave up 7 bases and J gave up 4 bases; unmatched junction bases: 7. Germline CDR1 is SNHLY and CDR2 is FYNNEI. This CDR3 comprises 14 residues. CDR3: CASKRGDRATEAFF. The CDR3 DNA reads TGTGCCAGCAAGAGGGGGGACAGGGCCACTGAAGCTTTCTTT. The whole variable domain, remainder taken from reference TRBV2 and TRBJ1-1, is EPEVTQTPSHQVTQMGQEVILRCVPISNHLYFYWYRQILGQKVEFLVSFYNNEISEKSEIFDDQFSVERPDGSNFTLKIRSTKLEDSAMYFCASKRGDRATEAFFGQGTRLTVV.

The rearrangement uses TRBV6-1 and TRBJ2-7; 14 bases are shared with TRBD2. This CDR3 region has 15 residues. Germline V gene sequence: CDR1 MNHNS, CDR2 SASEGT. The V gene end was trimmed by 6 bases and the J gene end by 3 bases; junction bases not matched to a gene: 4. The CDR3 DNA reads as TGTGCCAGCAGAGGGACTAGCGGGGGCATCTACGAGCAGTACTTC. Its protein is CASRGTSGGIYEQYF.

The chain employs TRBV13 and TRBJ1-2; D not certain. CDR3 length: 13 residues. V was cut by 0 bases and J by 13 bases, with 15 bases left in between. Germline CDR1 is PRHDT and CDR2 is FYEKMQ (reference sequence). CDR3: CASSLGGPTVVTF. In DNA, the CDR3 is TGTGCCAGCAGCTTAGGCGGCCCGACTGTAGTCACCTTC.

V usage is TRBV11-2 and J usage is TRBJ2-1; a possible D gene is TRBD2 (6 bases). Trimming cost V 3 bases and J 4 bases, with 13 bases left between them. Germline CDR1 is SGHAT and CDR2 is FQNNGV. There are 15 residues in the CDR3. The CDR3 reads CASSFVLASYNEQFF. DNA of the CDR3: TGTGCCAGCAGCTTTGTCCTAGCGTCATACAATGAGCAGTTCTTC.

The V call is TRBV6-5, the J call TRBJ1-2, with D unclear. V shed 6 bases and J shed 4 bases, with 18 bases lying between them. Germline assignment: CDR1 MNHEY and CDR2 SVGAGI. This CDR3 contains 15 residues. The DNA of the CDR3 is TGTGCCAGCAGGATCCCGGGAGCCTCCTTCTATGGCTACACCTTC. This translates into CASRIPGASFYGYTF.

CDR3 in amino acids: CASSLQGAEEKLFF. For the CDR3, the DNA is TGCGCCAGCAGCTTGCAGGGGGCTGAGGAAAAACTGTTTTTT. This chain uses TRBV5-1 with TRBJ1-4, with 8 bases lining up with TRBD1. CDR3 length equals 14 residues. Per the germline V gene, CDR1 is SGHRS and CDR2 is YFSETQ. Trimming at V came to 1 base and at J to 8 bases, leaving 4 bases not matched to a gene.

The gene calls are TRBV2 and TRBJ1-2; D is unresolved. Trimming shortened V by 2 bases and J by 2 bases, and 3 bases separated the two germline ends. Germline V gene sequence: CDR1 SNHLY, CDR2 FYNNEI. CDR3 length: 12 residues. The CDR3 DNA sequence: TGTGCCAGCAGTGAACAGAACTATGGCTACACCTTC. It codes for CASSEQNYGYTF.

The chain joins TRBV11-2 to TRBJ2-2; 9 positions match TRBD1. The ends lost 4 bases at V and 0 bases at J; junction bases unmatched: 3. This CDR3 is built from 16 residues. In germline, CDR1 is SGHAT, CDR2 FQNNGV. CDR3 protein: CASSSQGASNTGELFF. The DNA for the CDR3 is TGTGCCAGCAGCTCACAGGGGGCCTCGAACACCGGGGAGCTGTTTTTT.

This rearrangement joins TRBV11-1 to TRBJ2-1, with 10 positions matching TRBD2. V dropped 5 bases and J dropped 4; count of bases not matched to a gene: 11. From germline, CDR1 is SGHAT and CDR2 FQDESV (reference sequence). This CDR3 spans 17 amino acids. The CDR3 sequence: CASSTPEGLASYNEQFF. For the CDR3, the DNA is TGTGCCAGCAGCACCCCTGAGGGACTAGCGTCGTACAATGAGCAGTTCTTC.

This sequence joins TRBV6-5 and TRBJ2-5; D is unresolved. CDR1 and CDR2 (germline): MNHEY, SVGAGI. V lost 2 bases, J lost 2 bases, and 15 bases lay in between. CDR3 length equals 16 residues. The DNA of the CDR3 is TGTGCCAGCAGTTACCCCCTTTCCTATAGTCAAGAGACCCAGTACTTC. Translated, it gives CASSYPLSYSQETQYF.

The chain has TRBV7-2 and TRBJ1-2; 8 nucleotides line up with TRBD1. V gave up 5 bases and J gave up 3 bases; unmatched junction bases: 8. The CDR3 is 15 amino acids. Germline values: CDR1 SGHTA, CDR2 FQGNSA. The CDR3 is CASSRTGGNDYGYTF. The CDR3 nucleotides are TGTGCCAGCAGCCGAACAGGGGGAAACGACTATGGCTACACCTTC.

This clone was detected a few times. A read error may produce the germline difference seen at one junction end. The chain carries TRBV7-9 and TRBJ2-7, with D maybe TRBD2 (6 bases). The CDR3 is 11 residues long. The V gene's germline CDR1 is SEHNR and CDR2 FQNEAQ (reference sequence). In nucleotides, the CDR3 is TGTGCCAGCAGCGAGGGACTCGAGGAGTACTTC. Amino acid sequence: CASSEGLEEYF.

The rearrangement links TRBV5-4 to TRBJ2-3; a weak D match, TRBD1 (5 bases). In germline, CDR1 is SGHNT, CDR2 YYREEE (reference sequence). The CDR3 is 13 amino acids. V was clipped by 0 bases and J by 6 bases, with 8 bases between them. CDR3: CASSLEGRDTQYF. The CDR3 DNA reads as TGTGCCAGCAGCTTGGAGGGGCGCGATACGCAGTATTTT.

This sequence joins TRBV4-1 and TRBJ1-1; D may be TRBD1 (6 bases). V was pared by 0 bases and J by 4 bases, with 15 bases between. The CDR3 is 16 amino acids. The germline gives CDR1 MGHRA, CDR2 YSYEKL. The CDR3 reads CASSQERRGRGTEAFF. The CDR3 DNA follows: TGCGCCAGCAGCCAAGAAAGGAGGGGGAGGGGCACTGAAGCTTTCTTT.